What follows are 6 T cell receptor beta chains derived from one specimen sequenced in a study of T cell changes during pregnancy in multiple sclerosis. Here immunoSEQ multiplex PCR was the method, and the copy in TCRdb shows in-frame clones only, minus some. Counted here are around 80,000 clones, about 92% occurring once; the ten biggest clones make up over 1.1%. Specimen: peripheral blood, collected before pregnancy. These receptor sequences come from a female donor with multiple sclerosis, enrolled in a pregnancy study.

CDR3 loop: CASSLPGGDSNQPQHF. CDR3 bases: TGTGCCAGCAGCTTACCCGGGGGAGATAGCAATCAGCCCCAGCATTTT. The chain couples TRBV6-6 to TRBJ1-5, with D possibly matching TRBD1 (5 bases). The CDR3 covers 16 residues. Germline CDR1 MNHNY, CDR2 SVGAGI (reference sequence). Trimming left V 6 bases short and J 0 bases short, with 15 bases between.

The rearrangement uses TRBV15 and TRBJ1-3; TRBD1 is a possible D gene (5 bases). Germline CDR1 is LNHNV and CDR2 is YYDKDF (reference sequence). Trimming removed 5 bases from V and 3 bases from J, with 11 bases in between. The CDR3 extends over 14 amino acids. CDR3 amino acids: CATSGRGDGNTIYF. Written as DNA, the CDR3 is TGTGCCACCAGCGGCCGGGGGGATGGAAACACCATATATTTT.

The V call is TRBV11-2, the J call TRBJ1-4; TRBD1 might be the D (6 bases). There are 15 residues in the CDR3. Germline V gives CDR1 SGHAT, CDR2 FQNNGV. V was pared by 2 bases and J by 8 bases, with 15 bases between. CDR3 DNA: TGTGCCAGCAGCTTATTCTACAGGGAAGACGAAAAACTGTTTTTT. Its protein product is CASSLFYREDEKLFF.

This rearrangement joins TRBV27 to TRBJ1-2; D remains unclear. The CDR3 has 13 amino acids. V was cut by 0 bases and J by 7 bases, with 9 bases left in between. Per germline, CDR1 MNHEY and CDR2 SMNVEV (reference sequence). For the CDR3, the DNA is TGTGCCAGCAGTTTATCGGAGGGCGCTGGCTACACCTTC. It is translated as CASSLSEGAGYTF.

This chain connects TRBV5-1 to TRBJ2-6; 7 nucleotides line up with TRBD1. This CDR3 has 17 residues. In germline, CDR1 is SGHRS, CDR2 YFSETQ. The J segment lost 0 bases and the V segment lost 3 bases, leaving 6 bases of the junction unmatched. The CDR3: CASSWDSSISGANVLTF. DNA for the CDR3: TGCGCCAGCAGCTGGGACAGCTCCATCTCTGGGGCCAACGTCCTGACTTTC.

V gene TRBV30 combines with J gene TRBJ1-5, with TRBD1 as a possible D gene (5 bases). The CDR3 runs to 14 residues. Trimming shortened V by 1 base and J by 6 bases, and 13 bases separated the two germline ends. Germline V gene data show CDR1 as GTSNPN and CDR2 as SVGIG (reference sequence). CDR3 sequence (DNA): TGTGCCTGGAGTGGGGGCAGGGTAAGTCAGCCCCAGCATTTT. As protein: CAWSGGRVSQPQHF. The full variable domain, in which reference TRBV30 and TRBJ1-5 provide the parts outside the CDR3, is SQTIHQWPATLVQPVGSPLSLECTVEGTSNPNLYWYRQAAGRGLQLLFYSVGIGQISSEVPQNLSASRPQDRQFILSSKKLLLSDSGFYLCAWSGGRVSQPQHFGDGTRLSIL.